Reported below is one TCR beta chain. The entry originates in a study of blood T cell repertoires in COVID-19. Measured with immunoSEQ multiplex PCR; TCRdb has only the in-frame clones, and not every one. The top ten hold 15% to 20% of the sample, which has approximately 88,000 clones, 80% seen once. Deletions cut 3 bases from V and 0 bases from J, with 12 bases between. This CDR3 region has 16 residues. Germline V CDR1 and CDR2: LNHDA, SQIVND (reference sequence). The TCR comes from a woman older than 75 with acute or convalescent COVID-19. Material for sequencing was peripheral blood. The rearrangement links TRBV19 to TRBJ1-3; possible D gene TRBD1, 5 bases. CDR3 loop: CASSIQGPDSGNTIYF. The CDR3, as DNA: TGTGCCAGTAGTATCCAGGGCCCCGACTCTGGAAACACCATATATTTT.